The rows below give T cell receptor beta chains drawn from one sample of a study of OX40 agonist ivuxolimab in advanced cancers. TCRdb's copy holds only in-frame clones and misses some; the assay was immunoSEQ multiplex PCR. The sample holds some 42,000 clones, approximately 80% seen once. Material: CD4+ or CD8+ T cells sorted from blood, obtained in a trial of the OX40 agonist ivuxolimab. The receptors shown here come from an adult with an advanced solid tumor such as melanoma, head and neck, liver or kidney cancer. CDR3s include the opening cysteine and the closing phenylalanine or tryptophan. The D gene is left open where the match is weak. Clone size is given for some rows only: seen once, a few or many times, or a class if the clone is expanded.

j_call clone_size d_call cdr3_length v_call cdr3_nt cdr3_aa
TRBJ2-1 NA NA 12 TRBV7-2 TGTGCCAGCAGCTTCGGACTGATTATGTTGCTCTTC CASSFGLIMLLF
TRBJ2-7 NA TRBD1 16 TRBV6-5 TGTGCCAGCAGTTACTCACCGGGACAGGGTTATGGAGAGCAGTACTTC CASSYSPGQGYGEQYF
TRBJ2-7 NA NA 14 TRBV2 TGTGCCAGCAGTGAGGGAAGGAGCGTCCACGAGCAGTACTTC CASSEGRSVHEQYF
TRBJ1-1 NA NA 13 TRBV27 TGTGCCAGCAGTCCTGAGGGGTCCACTGAAGCTTTCTTT CASSPEGSTEAFF
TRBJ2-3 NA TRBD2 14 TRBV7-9 TGTGCCAGCAGCTTGGTTCTAGCGGGAGGCCCTACCATTTTT CASSLVLAGGPTIF
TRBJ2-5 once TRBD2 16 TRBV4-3 TGCGCCAGCAGCCAAGGACTAGCGGGGGAGGGGGAGACCCAGTACTTC CASSQGLAGEGETQYF
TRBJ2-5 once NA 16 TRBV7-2 TGTGCCAGCAGCTTAGCTTCATCGGAGACTACCTTGACCCAGTACTTC CASSLASSETTLTQYF
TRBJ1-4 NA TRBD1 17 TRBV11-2 TGTGCCAGCAGCTGGGACAGGGGGCCCATAAATAATGAAAAACTGTTTTTT CASSWDRGPINNEKLFF
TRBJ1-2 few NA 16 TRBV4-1 TGCGCCAGCAGCCAAGATTTTTCGGGGGTCTACTATGGCTACACCTTC CASSQDFSGVYYGYTF
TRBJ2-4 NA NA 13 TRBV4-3 TGCGCCAGCAGCCAAGATAGGGGGGCCCTTCAGTACTTC CASSQDRGALQYF
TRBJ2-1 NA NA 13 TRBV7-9 TGTGCCAGCAGCCTCTCAGGGCTTAATGAGCAGTTCTTC CASSLSGLNEQFF
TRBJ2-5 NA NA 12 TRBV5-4 TGTGCCAGCCGGGGGTCTCAAGAGACCCAGTACTTC CASRGSQETQYF
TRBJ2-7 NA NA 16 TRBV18 TGTGCCAGCTCACCACCTAACTTACAAAGCTCCTACGAGCAGTACTTC CASSPPNLQSSYEQYF
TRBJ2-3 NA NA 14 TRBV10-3 TGTGCCATCAGTGACCTGGGATTTGGAGATACGCAGTATTTT CAISDLGFGDTQYF
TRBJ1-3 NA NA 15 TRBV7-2 TGTGCCAGCAGCTTAAGGGGGGGCGCTGGAAACACCATATATTTT CASSLRGGAGNTIYF
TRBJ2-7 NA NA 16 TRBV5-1 TGCGCCAGCAGCTTGATTGCGCAGGGAACACTCTGGGAGCAGTACTTC CASSLIAQGTLWEQYF
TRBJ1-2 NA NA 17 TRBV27 TGTGCCAGCAGTTTATGGGTCCAGGGTGTAGCTAACTATGGCTACACCTTC CASSLWVQGVANYGYTF
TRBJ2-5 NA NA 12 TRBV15 TGTGCCACCAGCACTAGCCAAGAGACCCAGTACTTC CATSTSQETQYF
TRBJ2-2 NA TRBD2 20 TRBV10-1 TGCGCCAGCAGTGAGTGCTCCCTAGTAGCGGGGGGCAGGAACACCGGGGAGCTGTTTTTT CASSECSLVAGGRNTGELFF
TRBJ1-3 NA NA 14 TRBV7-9 TGTGCCAGCAGCCCCAGCAAGTCTGGAAACACCATATATTTT CASSPSKSGNTIYF
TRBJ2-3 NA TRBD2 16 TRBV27 TGTGCCAGCAGTTTAGGACTAGCGGGAGCCTCAGATACGCAGTATTTT CASSLGLAGASDTQYF
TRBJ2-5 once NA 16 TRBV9 TGTGCCAGCAGCGATAGAACCGGGACCGGACGGGAGACCCAGTACTTC CASSDRTGTGRETQYF
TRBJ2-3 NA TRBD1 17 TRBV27 TGTGCCAGCAGTTTAATACGGACAGGGTTTATCACAGATACGCAGTATTTT CASSLIRTGFITDTQYF
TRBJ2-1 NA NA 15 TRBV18 TGTGCCAGCTCACCACCGATGTCAGAGGGGCCCGAGCAGTTCTTC CASSPPMSEGPEQFF
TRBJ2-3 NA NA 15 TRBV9 TGTGCCAGCAGCGTAGCCCTCCTAGCCACAGATACGCAGTATTTT CASSVALLATDTQYF
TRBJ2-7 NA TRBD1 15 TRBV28 TGTGCCAGCAGTTTTGTCCGGACAGGGGGCTACGAGCAGTACTTC CASSFVRTGGYEQYF
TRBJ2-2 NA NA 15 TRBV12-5 TGTGCTAGTGGTTTAATTGACGGTGGCACCGGGGAGCTGTTTTTT CASGLIDGGTGELFF
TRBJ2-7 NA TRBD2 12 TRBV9 TGTGCCAGCGGGACGGGGGGACGCGAGCAGTACTTC CASGTGGREQYF
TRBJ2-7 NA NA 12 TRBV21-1 TGTGCCAGCACCAGGCTCTCCTACGAGCAGTACTTC CASTRLSYEQYF
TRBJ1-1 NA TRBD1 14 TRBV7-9 TGTGCCAGCAGCATGGGACAGATGGGCGCTGAAGCTTTCTTT CASSMGQMGAEAFF
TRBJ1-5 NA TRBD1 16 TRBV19 TGTGCCAGTAGTATAACAACAGGGGGAAGCAATCAGCCCCAGCATTTT CASSITTGGSNQPQHF
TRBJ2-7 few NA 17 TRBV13 TGTGCCAGCAGCTCCCTCACCGGGACCCTAAGCTCCTACGAGCAGTACTTC CASSSLTGTLSSYEQYF
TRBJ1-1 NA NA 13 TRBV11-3 TGTGCCAGCAGTTCATGGACGGGCGCTGAAGCTTTCTTT CASSSWTGAEAFF
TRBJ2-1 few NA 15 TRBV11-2 TGTGCCAGCAGCTTAGGTTTTAGCTCCTACAATGAGCAGTTCTTC CASSLGFSSYNEQFF
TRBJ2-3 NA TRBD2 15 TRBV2 TGTGCCAGCAGGGCCGAAGGACTAGCTTCTGATACGCAGTATTTT CASRAEGLASDTQYF
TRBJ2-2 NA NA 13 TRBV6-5 TGTGCCAGCAGTTACTCGTCCACCGGGGAGCTGTTTTTT CASSYSSTGELFF